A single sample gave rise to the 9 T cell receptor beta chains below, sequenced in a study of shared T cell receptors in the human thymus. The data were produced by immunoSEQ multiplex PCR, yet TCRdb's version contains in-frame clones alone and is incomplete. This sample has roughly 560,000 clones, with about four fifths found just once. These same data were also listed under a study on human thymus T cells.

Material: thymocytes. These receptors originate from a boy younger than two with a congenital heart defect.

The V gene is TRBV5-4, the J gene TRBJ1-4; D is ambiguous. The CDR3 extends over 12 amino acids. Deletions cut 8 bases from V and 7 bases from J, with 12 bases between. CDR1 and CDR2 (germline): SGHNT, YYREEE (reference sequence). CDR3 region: CASRQDSEKLFF. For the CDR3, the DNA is TGTGCCAGTCGACAAGATAGTGAAAAACTGTTTTTT. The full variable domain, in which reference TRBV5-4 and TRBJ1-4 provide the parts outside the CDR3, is ETGVTQSPTHLIKTRGQQVTLRCSSQSGHNTVSWYQQALGQGPQFIFQYYREEENGRGNFPPRFSGLQFPNYSSELNVNALELDDSALYLCASRQDSEKLFFGSGTQLSVL.

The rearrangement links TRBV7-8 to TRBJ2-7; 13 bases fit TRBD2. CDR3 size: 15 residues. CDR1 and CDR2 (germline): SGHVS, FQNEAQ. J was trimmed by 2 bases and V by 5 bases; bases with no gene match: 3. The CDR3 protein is CASSAGTSGAYEQYF. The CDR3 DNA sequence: TGTGCCAGCAGCGCCGGGACTAGCGGGGCCTACGAGCAGTACTTC.

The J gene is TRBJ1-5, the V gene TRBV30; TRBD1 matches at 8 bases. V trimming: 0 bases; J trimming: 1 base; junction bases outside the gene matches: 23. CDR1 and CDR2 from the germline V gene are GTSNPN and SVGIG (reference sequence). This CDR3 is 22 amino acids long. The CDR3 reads CAWSVLDRIRDRHSVSNQPQHF. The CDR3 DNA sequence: TGTGCCTGGAGTGTCCTCGACCGAATAAGGGACAGGCACTCGGTGAGCAATCAGCCCCAGCATTTT.

CDR3 in DNA: TGTGCCAGCAGCTTAGGTCTAGCGGGGGACTACGAGCAGTACTTC. This translates into CASSLGLAGDYEQYF. The gene calls are TRBV7-6 and TRBJ2-7, with 10 bases fitting TRBD2. The germline CDR1 and CDR2 sequences are SGHVS and FNYEAQ. V shed 1 base and J 3 bases; nucleotides not matched to a gene: 3. The length of the CDR3 is 15 residues. The whole variable domain, filled in from reference TRBV7-6 and TRBJ2-7, reads GAGVSQSPRYKVTKRGQDVALRCDPISGHVSLYWYRQALGQGPEFLTYFNYEAQQDKSGLPNDRFSAERPEGSISTLTIQRTEQRDSAMYRCASSLGLAGDYEQYFGPGTRLTVT.

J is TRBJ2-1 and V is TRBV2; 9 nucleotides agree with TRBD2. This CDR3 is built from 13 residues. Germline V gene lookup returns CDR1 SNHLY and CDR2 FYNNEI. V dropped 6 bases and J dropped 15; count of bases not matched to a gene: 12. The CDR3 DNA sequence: TGTGCCAGCAGAGGGAGACTAGCGGTCGAGGGGTTCTTC. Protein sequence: CASRGRLAVEGFF.

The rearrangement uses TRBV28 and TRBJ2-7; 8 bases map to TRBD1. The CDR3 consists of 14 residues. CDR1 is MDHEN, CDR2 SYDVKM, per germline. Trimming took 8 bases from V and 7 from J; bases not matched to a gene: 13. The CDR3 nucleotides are TGTGCCAGCCGCGGGACAGGTAGACCTAGAGAGCAGTACTTC. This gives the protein CASRGTGRPREQYF.

CDR3 sequence reads: CASSFSGQETQYF. The DNA for the CDR3 is TGTGCCAGCAGTTTTAGCGGGCAAGAGACCCAGTACTTC. The chain links TRBV27 to TRBJ2-5; 7 bases line up with TRBD2. Germline V gene sequence: CDR1 MNHEY, CDR2 SMNVEV (reference sequence). CDR3 length equals 13 residues. Losses at the gene ends were 3 bases for V and 2 bases for J; bases not matched to a gene: 0.

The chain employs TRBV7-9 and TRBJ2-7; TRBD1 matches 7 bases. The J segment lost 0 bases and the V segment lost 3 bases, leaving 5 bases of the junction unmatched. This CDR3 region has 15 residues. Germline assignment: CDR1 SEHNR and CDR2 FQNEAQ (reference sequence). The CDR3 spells CASSFLGTASYEQYF. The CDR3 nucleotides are TGTGCCAGCAGCTTCCTCGGGACAGCCTCCTACGAGCAGTACTTC.

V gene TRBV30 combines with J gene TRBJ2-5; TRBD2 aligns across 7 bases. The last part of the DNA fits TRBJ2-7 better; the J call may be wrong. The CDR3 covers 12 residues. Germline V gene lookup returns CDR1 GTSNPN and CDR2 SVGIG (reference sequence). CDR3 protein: CAWTRGTYEQYF. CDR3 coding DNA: TGTGCCTGGACGCGGGGGACCTACGAGCAGTACTTC.